This TCR beta chain was observed in a study of technical replicates of blood from a handful of donors. J lost 0 bases, V lost 3 bases, and 4 bases had no gene match. This CDR3 comprises 15 residues. The V gene's germline CDR1 is LGHNA and CDR2 YSLEER. TCRdb keeps only in-frame clones here, not all; method: immunoSEQ multiplex PCR. The repertoire has under 100,000 clones, around 96% of them found once; the top ten carry about 0.36%. The V call is TRBV4-3, the J call TRBJ1-2, with TRBD1 matching 7 bases. The sequenced sample consisted of T cells isolated from PBMCs. The clonotype comes from a human donor in good health. As DNA, the CDR3 is TGCGCCAGCAGCCAGGGAACAGGGGCTAACTATGGCTACACCTTC. Protein sequence: CASSQGTGANYGYTF.